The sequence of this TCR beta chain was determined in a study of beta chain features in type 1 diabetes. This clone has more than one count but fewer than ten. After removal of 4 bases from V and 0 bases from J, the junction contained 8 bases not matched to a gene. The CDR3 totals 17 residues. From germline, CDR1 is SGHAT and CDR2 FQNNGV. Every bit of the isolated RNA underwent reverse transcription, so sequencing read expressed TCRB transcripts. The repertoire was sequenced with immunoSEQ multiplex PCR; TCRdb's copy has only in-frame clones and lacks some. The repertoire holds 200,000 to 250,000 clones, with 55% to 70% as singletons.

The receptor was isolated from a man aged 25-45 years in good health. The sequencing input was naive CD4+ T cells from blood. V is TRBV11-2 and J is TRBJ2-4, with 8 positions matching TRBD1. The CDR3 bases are TGTGCCAGCAGCTCGTTACAGGGGGTGTTAGCCAAAAACATTCAGTACTTC. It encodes CASSSLQGVLAKNIQYF.